The 25 T cell receptor beta chains below come from one sample, sequenced in a study of control samples from healthy donors and cancer patients. Sequencing used immunoSEQ multiplex PCR; TCRdb keeps in-frame clones, though not all of them. The sample holds about 140,000 clones, about 86% seen once. Sequencing was performed on blood. These receptors came from a man aged 18 to 30 in good health.

CDR3 nucleotide sequence: TGTGCCAGCAGTTACTCGATCCAGCGGGGGGATCTCGAGCAGTACTTC. The encoded protein is CASSYSIQRGDLEQYF. The chain carries TRBV6-2 or TRBV6-3 and TRBJ2-7, with 9 bases lining up with TRBD2. The germline gives CDR1 MNHEY, CDR2 SVGEGT. Germline trimming cut 0 bases from V and 6 bases from J; bases unmatched to any gene: 9. The CDR3 runs 16 residues.

The rearrangement joins TRBV28 to TRBJ2-6, with TRBD1 as a possible D gene (6 bases). In germline, CDR1 is MDHEN, CDR2 SYDVKM. The CDR3 is 18 amino acids. Between the trimmed V and J ends, which lost 5 bases and 0 bases, there was a span of 17 bases. The chain's CDR3 is CASSPWTAINSGANVLTF. The CDR3 DNA is TGTGCCAGCAGTCCCTGGACAGCCATAAACTCTGGGGCCAACGTCCTGACTTTC.

This sequence joins TRBV6-5 and TRBJ1-5; TRBD1 might be the D (5 bases). Germline CDR1 and CDR2: MNHEY and SVGAGI. The CDR3 covers 13 residues. The V gene lost 6 bases and the J gene lost 4 bases, with 10 bases spanning the gap. The CDR3 nucleotides read TGTGCCAGCAGGCAGGGTATTAATCAGCCCCAGCATTTT. Translated: CASRQGINQPQHF.

The chain joins TRBV4-3 to TRBJ1-1; no firm D call. The CDR3 loop spans 14 amino acids. V lost 3 bases and J lost 1, with 9 bases in between. Germline CDR1 and CDR2: LGHNA and YSLEER. CDR3 loop: CASSHFLQNTEAFF. For the CDR3, the DNA is TGCGCCAGCAGCCATTTTCTTCAGAACACTGAAGCTTTCTTT.

The gene calls are TRBV5-5 and TRBJ2-1; D might be TRBD2 (5 bases). The CDR3 is 16 amino acids. V lost 0 bases to trimming and J lost 4 bases, with 14 bases between them. Germline V gives CDR1 SGHKS, CDR2 YYEKEE (reference sequence). DNA for the CDR3: TGTGCCAGCAGCTTGGGGGCAGGTTGGACTTACAATGAGCAGTTCTTC. Protein sequence: CASSLGAGWTYNEQFF.

The J gene is TRBJ2-2, the V gene TRBV7-8; 9 bases align to TRBD1. After removal of 6 bases from V and 5 bases from J, the junction contained 10 bases not matched to a gene. CDR1 and CDR2 from the germline V gene are SGHVS and FQNEAQ. This CDR3 is 16 amino acids long. CDR3 nucleotides: TGTGCCAGCAGGGGGGCCGGGACAGGGAAAACCGGGGAGCTGTTTTTT. This gives the protein CASRGAGTGKTGELFF.

V gene TRBV7-2 combines with J gene TRBJ2-7, with 7 bases lining up with TRBD1. Germline CDR1 reads SGHTA; CDR2 reads FQGNSA. The CDR3 spans 14 residues. The V gene end was trimmed by 1 base and the J gene end by 4 bases; junction bases not matched to a gene: 4. The CDR3 region is CASSLGQGVYEQYF. DNA for the CDR3: TGTGCCAGCAGCTTAGGACAGGGTGTGTACGAGCAGTACTTC.

The V call is TRBV7-3, the J call TRBJ1-5; maybe TRBD1 (5 bases). CDR1 SGHTA and CDR2 FQGTGA come from the germline V gene. V lost 0 bases, J lost 1 base, and 7 bases lay in between. CDR3 length: 15 amino acids. DNA for the CDR3: TGTGCCAGCAGCTTAACAGGGGACAGCAATCAGCCCCAGCATTTT. Translated: CASSLTGDSNQPQHF.

This sequence joins TRBV7-2 and TRBJ2-5; either TRBD1 or TRBD2 may fit D (5 bases each). This CDR3 spans 16 amino acids. Germline CDR1 and CDR2: SGHTA and FQGNSA. V lost 5 bases, J lost 2 bases, and 18 bases lay in between. CDR3 region: CASSLEEGSLQETQYF. DNA of the CDR3: TGTGCCAGCAGCCTGGAAGAGGGGTCCCTACAAGAGACCCAGTACTTC. Looking up the rest from reference TRBV7-2 and TRBJ2-5 gives the full variable domain: GAGVSQSPSNKVTEKGKDVELRCDPISGHTALYWYRQSLGQGLEFLIYFQGNSAPDKSGLPSDRFSAERTGGSVSTLTIQRTQQEDSAVYLCASSLEEGSLQETQYFGPGTRLLVL.

CDR3 coding DNA: TGCGCCAGCACCCTCCAAGAGACCCAGTACTTC. Translating it yields CASTLQETQYF. The chain employs TRBV5-1 and TRBJ2-5; D gene uncertain. The CDR3 spans 11 residues. The V gene lost 6 bases and the J gene lost 1 base, with 4 bases spanning the gap. Per the germline V gene, CDR1 is SGHRS and CDR2 is YFSETQ.

This chain links TRBV29-1 with TRBJ2-3; the match to TRBD2 covers 11 bases. With V trimmed by 2 bases and J by 1 base, 2 bases remained unmatched. CDR3 length: 15 residues. Germline lookup yields CDR1 SQVTM and CDR2 ANQGSEA. CDR3 nucleotide sequence: TGCAGCGTTGAATTAGCGGGGGGGCGCACAGATACGCAGTATTTT. It codes for CSVELAGGRTDTQYF.

J is TRBJ2-3 and V is TRBV6-5; 11 bases line up with TRBD2. The CDR3 consists of 13 residues. Germline V gene lookup returns CDR1 MNHEY and CDR2 SVGAGI. V was pared by 11 bases and J by 5 bases, with 6 bases of the junction left unmatched. The CDR3 sequence: CALGTSGKDTQYF. CDR3 nucleotides: TGTGCCCTAGGGACTAGCGGCAAAGATACGCAGTATTTT.

The gene calls are TRBV6-1 and TRBJ2-1; TRBD2 matches 9 bases. Trimming took 2 bases from V and 8 from J; bases not matched to a gene: 7. Germline CDR1 reads MNHNS; CDR2 reads SASEGT. The CDR3 is 15 amino acids. CDR3 DNA: TGTGCCAGCAGTGAAATGTGGCGGGGGGGCCATGAGCAGTTCTTC. Residues: CASSEMWRGGHEQFF.

The chain joins TRBV27 to TRBJ2-7; either TRBD1 or TRBD2 may supply D (6 bases each). The CDR3 length is 13 residues. Germline V gene lookup returns CDR1 MNHEY and CDR2 SMNVEV (reference sequence). Trimming left V 2 bases short and J 2 bases short, with 7 bases between. The CDR3 here is CASSLRGAYEQYF. The DNA for the CDR3 is TGTGCCAGCAGTTTAAGGGGGGCCTACGAGCAGTACTTC.

V is TRBV2 and J is TRBJ1-6; no reliable D call. Germline V lookup: CDR1 SNHLY, CDR2 FYNNEI. The length of the CDR3 is 13 residues. Trimming removed 6 bases at V and 3 bases at J, with 6 bases between. The CDR3 here is CASSVSYNSPLHF. The CDR3 DNA is TGTGCCAGCAGCGTTAGCTATAATTCACCCCTCCACTTT.

The V call is TRBV19, the J call TRBJ2-5, with TRBD1 identical over 9 bases. Trimming took 6 bases from V and 5 from J; bases not matched to a gene: 4. Germline CDR1 reads LNHDA; CDR2 reads SQIVND (reference sequence). The CDR3 totals 13 residues. The CDR3 sequence: CASRRQGVETQYF. The CDR3 DNA sequence: TGTGCCAGTAGAAGACAGGGGGTGGAGACCCAGTACTTC. Filled out from reference TRBV19 and TRBJ2-5, the complete variable domain reads DGGITQSPKYLFRKEGQNVTLSCEQNLNHDAMYWYRQDPGQGLRLIYYSQIVNDFQKGDIAEGYSVSREKKESFPLTVTSAQKNPTAFYLCASRRQGVETQYFGPGTRLLVL.

The chain employs TRBV6-6 and TRBJ1-2, with 7 bases matching TRBD1. This CDR3 region has 15 residues. Germline-derived CDR1 and CDR2 are MNHNY and SVGAGI (reference sequence). V was clipped by 2 bases and J by 4 bases; unmatched bases: 7. In DNA form, the CDR3 reads TGTGCCAGCAGTTACACCACAGGGGCAGTCTATGGCTACACCTTC. Translation: CASSYTTGAVYGYTF.

The chain uses TRBV5-1 and TRBJ2-1; 7 nucleotides align to TRBD1. Germline V gives CDR1 SGHRS, CDR2 YFSETQ. CDR3 length: 16 residues. V lost 1 base, J lost 5 bases, and 9 bases stayed unmatched. CDR3 sequence (DNA): TGCGCCAGCAGCTTGCCACGTAGGGGGCAGGACAATGAGCAGTTCTTC. Translation: CASSLPRRGQDNEQFF.

V and J are TRBV7-9 and TRBJ2-7, with D uncertain. The CDR3 contains 13 residues. Germline lookup yields CDR1 SEHNR and CDR2 FQNEAQ (reference sequence). Trimming left V 2 bases short and J 6 bases short, with 11 bases between. As DNA, the CDR3 is TGTGCCAGCAGCTTACAGGCTGGAAGCGAGCAGTACTTC. Its translation is CASSLQAGSEQYF.

CDR3 coding DNA: TGTGCCTGGAGTTCTGGATCCCAGGGGTACGAGCAGTACTTC. Protein sequence: CAWSSGSQGYEQYF. The chain is built from TRBV30 and TRBJ2-7; maybe TRBD1 (6 bases). V shed 2 bases and J shed 4 bases, with 15 bases lying between them. The CDR3 totals 14 residues. The germline V gene has CDR1 GTSNPN and CDR2 SVGIG (reference sequence).

V and J are TRBV28 and TRBJ1-5, with D perhaps TRBD1 (6 bases). The length of the CDR3 is 15 residues. CDR1 and CDR2 (germline): MDHEN, SYDVKM. V was shortened by 1 base and J by 6 bases, with 13 bases between the two germline ends. The CDR3 nucleotides read TGTGCCAGCAGTTTATTACAGGGAGCCGGTCAGCCCCAGCATTTT. It codes for CASSLLQGAGQPQHF. The whole variable domain, filled in from reference TRBV28 and TRBJ1-5, reads DVKVTQSSRYLVKRTGEKVFLECVQDMDHENMFWYRQDPGLGLRLIYFSYDVKMKEKGDIPEGYSVSREKKERFSLILESASTNQTSMYLCASSLLQGAGQPQHFGDGTRLSIL.

The genes are TRBV7-8 and TRBJ2-1; TRBD2 aligns across 7 bases. J gave up 6 bases and V 5 bases, and 7 bases lay outside the gene matches. Germline CDR1 is SGHVS and CDR2 is FQNEAQ. This CDR3 has 14 residues. DNA of the CDR3: TGTGCCAGCAGCCCCCGGGACTATCCCAATGAGCAGTTCTTC. Its protein is CASSPRDYPNEQFF.

V gene TRBV30 combines with J gene TRBJ2-3, with D possibly TRBD2 on 6 matching bases. Per the germline V gene, CDR1 is GTSNPN and CDR2 is SVGIG (reference sequence). The CDR3 sequence is 15 residues long. V gave up 4 bases and J gave up 4 bases, with 18 bases separating them. The DNA for the CDR3 is TGTGCCTGGACCCTCTGGCGGGGCGGGGCAGATACGCAGTATTTT. Protein sequence: CAWTLWRGGADTQYF.

The chain links TRBV7-9 to TRBJ1-6, with unresolved D. Trimming removed 4 bases at V and 10 bases at J, with 11 bases between. CDR1 is SEHNR, CDR2 FQNEAQ, per germline (reference sequence). The CDR3 length is 13 residues. CDR3 protein: CASSSAGGSPLHF. Here the CDR3 DNA reads TGTGCCAGCAGCTCCGCGGGCGGGTCACCCCTCCACTTT. Combining the CDR3 with reference TRBV7-9 and TRBJ1-6 gives the whole variable domain DTGVSQNPRHKITKRGQNVTFRCDPISEHNRLYWYRQTLGQGPEFLTYFQNEAQLEKSRLLSDRFSAERPKGSFSTLEIQRTEQGDSAMYLCASSSAGGSPLHFGNGTRLTVT.

V and J are TRBV6-2 or TRBV6-3 and TRBJ2-7, with TRBD2 matching 10 bases. The CDR3 is 18 amino acids. With V trimmed by 2 bases and J by 3 bases, 13 bases remained unmatched. Germline V lookup: CDR1 MNHEY, CDR2 SVGEGT. CDR3 bases: TGTGCCAGCAGTTACCCCCCGGCTAGCGGGGGCTTGGTCTACGAGCAGTACTTC. It is translated as CASSYPPASGGLVYEQYF.